One sample yielded the 30 T cell receptor beta chains listed below, sequenced in a study of blood T cell repertoires in COVID-19. Only in-frame clones appear in the TCRdb table, and some are missing; sequencing was by immunoSEQ multiplex PCR. Seen here are roughly 230,000 clones, roughly 80% observed once, and the top ten hold approximately 4.8%. The sequenced sample was peripheral blood. Source of these receptors: a man aged 45-65 years with active or convalescent COVID-19.

V usage is TRBV5-4 and J usage is TRBJ1-2; D is unresolved. CDR1 SGHNT and CDR2 YYREEE come from the germline V gene (reference sequence). The CDR3 has 16 residues. The V end was cut by 3 bases, the J end by 0 bases, with 15 bases between. The CDR3 region has the DNA TGTGCCAGCAGCTCCCGCCGGTCCGTCGCTAACTATGGCTACACCTTC. Residues: CASSSRRSVANYGYTF.

The chain is built from TRBV7-2 and TRBJ1-3; 7 positions match TRBD1. This CDR3 has 17 residues. CDR1 SGHTA and CDR2 FQGNSA come from the germline V gene. The V gene end was trimmed by 5 bases and the J gene end by 0 bases; junction bases not matched to a gene: 10. CDR3 sequence: CASSPNGGQISGNTIYF. The CDR3, as DNA: TGTGCCAGCAGCCCCAATGGGGGACAGATCTCTGGAAACACCATATATTTT.

The gene calls are TRBV3-1 (or the pseudogene TRBV3-2) and TRBJ2-7; possibly TRBD2 for D (5 bases). This CDR3 has 16 residues. The V gene lost 1 base and the J gene lost 2 bases, with 15 bases spanning the gap. Germline CDR1 is LGHDT and CDR2 is YNNKEL (reference sequence). Here the CDR3 reads CASSQGGLLGPYEQYF. For the CDR3, the DNA is TGTGCCAGCAGCCAAGGAGGACTTCTTGGGCCCTACGAGCAGTACTTC.

This clone was observed a handful of times. The chain joins TRBV2 to TRBJ1-4; D may be TRBD1 (6 bases). CDR3 length equals 13 residues. V lost 6 bases and J lost 3, with 8 bases in between. CDR1 SNHLY and CDR2 FYNNEI come from the germline V gene. CDR3 DNA sequence: TGTGCCAGCAGCAGGGGAGCTAATGAAAAACTGTTTTTT. Translated, it gives CASSRGANEKLFF.

This clone occurred a few times. This chain uses TRBV28 with TRBJ1-2; 7 bases agree with TRBD1. With V trimmed by 6 bases and J by 4 bases, 2 bases remained unmatched. The CDR3 has 12 amino acids. The germline V gene encodes CDR1 MDHEN and CDR2 SYDVKM. CDR3 amino acids: CASRQGIYGYTF. As DNA, the CDR3 is TGTGCCAGCAGACAGGGGATCTATGGCTACACCTTC.

The CDR3 DNA reads as TGTGCCAGCAGTTACGAGACAGAAGAGACCCAGTACTTC. It encodes CASSYETEETQYF. The chain carries TRBV6-6 and TRBJ2-5, with D perhaps matching TRBD1 (5 bases). Trimming cost V 2 bases and J 3 bases, with 7 bases left between them. Germline V CDR1 and CDR2: MNHNY, SVGAGI (reference sequence). This CDR3 contains 13 residues.

This clone was recorded a few times. The same CDR3 is also encoded by other DNA sequences in this sample. This chain uses TRBV18 with TRBJ1-4; 9 bases line up with TRBD1. There are 16 residues in the CDR3. V dropped 6 bases and J dropped 5; count of bases not matched to a gene: 10. Per the germline V gene, CDR1 is KGHSH and CDR2 is LQKENI. Written as DNA, the CDR3 is TGTGCCAGCTCGGAACAGGGGGCAGGGACGAATGAAAAACTGTTTTTT. Translating gives CASSEQGAGTNEKLFF.

The chain has TRBV30 and TRBJ2-3, with 9 positions matching TRBD2. J was trimmed by 7 bases and V by 4 bases; bases with no gene match: 12. The CDR3 covers 15 residues. Per germline, CDR1 GTSNPN and CDR2 SVGIG (reference sequence). This CDR3 is CAWTRPSGVIHTQYF. CDR3 nucleotides: TGTGCCTGGACCCGTCCTAGCGGGGTCATCCATACGCAGTATTTT.

This sequence joins TRBV4-2 and TRBJ1-1; tentative D call: TRBD1 (5 bases). Trimming took 3 bases from V and 0 from J, leaving 8 bases between them. Per germline, CDR1 LGHNA and CDR2 YNFKEQ. The CDR3 sequence is 14 residues long. The CDR3 loop is CASSQGLLNTEAFF. In nucleotides, the CDR3 is TGTGCCAGCAGCCAGGGACTGCTGAACACTGAAGCTTTCTTT.

This sequence joins TRBV11-3 and TRBJ2-7; 12 bases fit TRBD2. Germline V CDR1 and CDR2: SGHNT, YENEEA. The CDR3 loop spans 15 amino acids. The junction had 4 bases not matched to a gene; V was cut back by 5 bases and J by 2 bases. The CDR3 loop reads CASSPGLAGPYEQYF. DNA for the CDR3: TGTGCCAGCAGCCCGGGACTAGCGGGCCCCTACGAGCAGTACTTC.

The chain has TRBV28 and TRBJ1-2, with D possibly TRBD1 on 5 matching bases. The CDR3 spans 14 residues. V lost 2 bases to trimming and J lost 5 bases, with 12 bases between them. CDR1 is MDHEN, CDR2 SYDVKM, per germline. CDR3 residues: CASSLHRSLYGYTF. The CDR3 DNA reads as TGTGCCAGCAGTTTACACAGGAGCCTTTATGGCTACACCTTC.

This chain's CDR3 is CASSSPGLRGEKLFF. For the CDR3, the DNA is TGTGCCAGCAGCTCACCGGGCCTTCGGGGTGAAAAACTGTTTTTT. This sequence joins TRBV7-6 and TRBJ1-4, with D uncertain. CDR1 and CDR2 from the germline V gene are SGHVS and FNYEAQ. Trimming removed 4 bases at V and 7 bases at J, with 16 bases between. This CDR3 has 15 amino acids. Together with reference TRBV7-6 and TRBJ1-4, the CDR3 gives the full variable domain: GAGVSQSPRYKVTKRGQDVALRCDPISGHVSLYWYRQALGQGPEFLTYFNYEAQQDKSGLPNDRFSAERPEGSISTLTIQRTEQRDSAMYRCASSSPGLRGEKLFFGSGTQLSVL.

The rearrangement links TRBV14 to TRBJ1-2, with 9 bases identical to TRBD1. The germline CDR1 and CDR2 sequences are SGHDN and FVKESK. J was trimmed by 7 bases and V by 1 base; bases with no gene match: 7. This CDR3 spans 15 amino acids. This CDR3 reads CASSQGRGQGLGYTF. CDR3 coding DNA: TGTGCCAGCAGCCAAGGACGGGGACAGGGACTTGGCTACACCTTC.

CDR3 sequence: CSASRTRKETQYF. Written as DNA, the CDR3 is TGCAGTGCTAGTAGGACACGGAAAGAGACCCAGTACTTC. J is TRBJ2-5 and V is TRBV20-1, with D tentatively TRBD1 (5 bases). The V gene lost 3 bases and the J gene lost 3 bases, with 11 bases spanning the gap. Looked up from germline, CDR1 is DFQATT and CDR2 is SNEGSKA (reference sequence). The CDR3 sequence is 13 residues long.

This chain connects TRBV7-3 to TRBJ1-2; D is uncertain. The CDR3 sequence is 13 residues long. Germline V gene data show CDR1 as SGHTA and CDR2 as FQGTGA. With 2 bases removed from V and 8 bases from J, the gap between germline ends came to 12 bases. CDR3 in DNA: TGTGCCAGCAGCTTACGGACGGGAGGAGGCTACACCTTC. Protein product: CASSLRTGGGYTF.

The V gene is TRBV5-1, the J gene TRBJ2-7; 7 positions agree with TRBD1. The CDR3 contains 15 residues. V lost 4 bases to trimming and J lost 6 bases; unmatched junction nucleotides: 13. The V gene's germline CDR1 is SGHRS and CDR2 YFSETQ. CDR3: CASSPTGQSVPEQYF. The CDR3, as DNA: TGCGCCAGCAGCCCAACGGGACAGTCGGTTCCCGAGCAGTACTTC.

The CDR3 region is CAISGGLRTYEQYF. Written as DNA, the CDR3 is TGTGCCATCAGTGGCGGACTGAGAACCTACGAGCAGTACTTC. This rearrangement joins TRBV10-3 to TRBJ2-7; TRBD2 is a possible D gene (5 bases). This CDR3 has 14 amino acids. Germline-derived CDR1 and CDR2 are ENHRY and SYGVKD. V was shortened by 4 bases and J by 2 bases, with 12 bases between the two germline ends.

The V and J genes are TRBV25-1 and TRBJ2-7; D remains unclear. Germline CDR1 is MGHDK and CDR2 is SYGVNS. CDR3 length equals 14 residues. Trimming stripped 4 bases from V and 0 bases from J, with 10 bases between. This chain's CDR3 is CASSVSRGSYEQYF. CDR3 nucleotides: TGTGCCAGCAGTGTTTCTCGCGGCTCCTACGAGCAGTACTTC.

The genes are TRBV2 and TRBJ2-7; D is possibly TRBD1 (7 bases). The CDR3 totals 12 residues. Germline V CDR1 and CDR2: SNHLY, FYNNEI. Trimming removed 8 bases from V and 12 bases from J, with 20 bases in between. The CDR3 is CASAPPGGRGYF. CDR3 in DNA: TGTGCCAGCGCTCCCCCAGGGGGGAGAGGGTACTTC.

V gene TRBV4-1 combines with J gene TRBJ2-7, with 8 nucleotides matching TRBD1. The CDR3 runs 15 residues. Looked up from germline, CDR1 is MGHRA and CDR2 is YSYEKL. V shed 1 base, J shed 3 bases, and the junction held 5 bases outside the gene matches. CDR3 DNA sequence: TGCGCCAGCAGCCAAGGGGGCGACAGGGGCTACGAGCAGTACTTC. Protein sequence: CASSQGGDRGYEQYF.

The V call is TRBV28, the J call TRBJ1-1; no clear D. V lost 6 bases, J lost 7 bases, and 15 bases lay in between. Germline V gene sequence: CDR1 MDHEN, CDR2 SYDVKM. The CDR3 has 13 residues. The CDR3 coding sequence is TGTGCCAGCAGCCTCAGCCCGGGATATGAAGCTTTCTTT. It translates to CASSLSPGYEAFF.

The chain has TRBV19 and TRBJ2-7; 7 bases fit TRBD1. The CDR3 length is 14 residues. V was clipped by 9 bases and J by 3 bases; unmatched bases: 11. From germline, CDR1 is LNHDA and CDR2 SQIVND (reference sequence). This chain's CDR3 is CASKRRAGGYEQYF. CDR3 DNA sequence: TGTGCCAGCAAACGGCGCGCAGGGGGCTACGAGCAGTACTTC.

V is TRBV7-9 and J is TRBJ2-1, with 8 bases lining up with TRBD1. V shed 4 bases and J 3 bases; nucleotides not matched to a gene: 2. Germline V gene sequence: CDR1 SEHNR, CDR2 FQNEAQ (reference sequence). The CDR3 sequence is 14 residues long. Here the CDR3 DNA reads TGTGCCAGCAGCTGGACAGGGAACTACAATGAGCAGTTCTTC. It encodes CASSWTGNYNEQFF.

The gene calls are TRBV3-1 (or the pseudogene TRBV3-2) and TRBJ1-1; D is possibly TRBD1 (5 bases). The germline CDR1 and CDR2 sequences are LGHDT and YNNKEL (reference sequence). The CDR3 sequence is 15 residues long. V was pared by 5 bases and J by 2 bases, with 15 bases between. The CDR3 DNA reads as TGTGCCAGCAGCACACGGACATATTCTAACACTGAAGCTTTCTTT. This encodes CASSTRTYSNTEAFF.

The gene calls are TRBV6-5 and TRBJ1-4; D is undetermined. Trimming cost V 7 bases and J 10 bases, with 13 bases left between them. Germline V lookup: CDR1 MNHEY, CDR2 SVGAGI. CDR3 length: 12 amino acids. CDR3 sequence (DNA): TGTGCCAGCACGGAATTTGGAGGAAAACTGTTTTTT. Translating gives CASTEFGGKLFF.

V and J are TRBV5-1 and TRBJ1-1; D is undetermined. The CDR3 has 15 residues. The V gene lost 0 bases and the J gene lost 1 base, with 10 bases spanning the gap. Germline CDR1 and CDR2: SGHRS and YFSETQ. The CDR3 DNA follows: TGCGCCAGCAGCTTGGATGAGACAACGAACACTGAAGCTTTCTTT. Protein product: CASSLDETTNTEAFF.

This rearrangement joins TRBV15 to TRBJ1-4; tentative D call: TRBD1 (6 bases). CDR3 size: 14 residues. V gave up 1 base and J gave up 6 bases, with 9 bases separating them. Germline-derived CDR1 and CDR2 are LNHNV and YYDKDF (reference sequence). In DNA form, the CDR3 reads TGTGCCACCAGCAGAGCACAGGGACATGAAAAACTGTTTTTT. Its protein is CATSRAQGHEKLFF.

CDR3 nucleotides: TGTGCCAGCAGTAGTACGACAGGAACCACAGATACGCAGTATTTT. It specifies CASSSTTGTTDTQYF. The chain carries TRBV2 and TRBJ2-3; perhaps TRBD1 as D (6 bases). Germline values: CDR1 SNHLY, CDR2 FYNNEI. The CDR3 is made up of 15 amino acids. V lost 5 bases, J lost 2 bases, and 14 bases lay in between.

V is TRBV5-1 and J is TRBJ2-5; tentative D call: TRBD2 (6 bases). CDR3 size: 15 residues. Germline lookup yields CDR1 SGHRS and CDR2 YFSETQ. V was clipped by 0 bases and J by 5 bases, with 14 bases between them. The CDR3 spells CASSLGTTLEETQYF. The CDR3 region has the DNA TGCGCCAGCAGCTTGGGGACTACCCTTGAGGAGACCCAGTACTTC. The whole variable domain, remainder taken from reference TRBV5-1 and TRBJ2-5, is KAGVTQTPRYLIKTRGQQVTLSCSPISGHRSVSWYQQTPGQGLQFLFEYFSETQRNKGNFPGRFSGRQFSNSRSEMNVSTLELGDSALYLCASSLGTTLEETQYFGPGTRLLVL.

CDR3 in amino acids: CAWDRGSGELFF. In DNA form, the CDR3 reads TGTGCCTGGGACAGGGGTTCCGGGGAGCTGTTTTTT. The V and J genes are TRBV30 and TRBJ2-2, with 8 bases that match TRBD1. This CDR3 has 12 amino acids. The germline CDR1 and CDR2 sequences are GTSNPN and SVGIG (reference sequence). The ends lost 5 bases at V and 6 bases at J; junction bases unmatched: 2.